The 15 T cell receptor beta chains given below trace back to one sample, sequenced in a study of blood T cell repertoires in COVID-19. Produced via immunoSEQ multiplex PCR; TCRdb's table is partial and in-frame only. The sample records under 250,000 clones, 80% to 85% being singletons. Sequencing was performed on peripheral blood. The receptors derive from a woman aged 60-70 years with acute or convalescent COVID-19.

This clone was counted between two and nine times. The genes are TRBV1 and TRBJ2-7; the table gives TRBD2 as D, unverified against the DNA. TRBV1 is recorded as a pseudogene. The CDR3 has 12 residues. CDR3 nucleotide sequence: TGCACCCCACTAGCGGGGTCCTACGAGCAGTACTTC. This gives the protein CTPLAGSYEQYF.

This clone was picked up one time. The rearrangement links TRBV27 to TRBJ2-1; 10 bases match TRBD2. With V trimmed by 8 bases and J by 9 bases, 10 bases remained unmatched. Per germline, CDR1 MNHEY and CDR2 SMNVEV (reference sequence). The CDR3 loop spans 14 amino acids. The CDR3 spells CASRTELAGFEQFF. Here the CDR3 DNA reads TGTGCCAGCCGTACGGAACTAGCGGGGTTTGAGCAGTTCTTC.

The V gene is TRBV10-3, the J gene TRBJ1-2, with TRBD1 identical over 8 bases. V dropped 7 bases and J dropped 5; count of bases not matched to a gene: 9. The CDR3 is made up of 14 amino acids. Germline V gene sequence: CDR1 ENHRY, CDR2 SYGVKD. The CDR3 region is CAITGTGAFYGYTF. CDR3 in DNA: TGTGCCATCACCGGGACAGGAGCCTTTTATGGCTACACCTTC.

The J gene is TRBJ1-2, the V gene TRBV14, with TRBD1 matching over 8 bases. This CDR3 contains 13 residues. The V gene's germline CDR1 is SGHDN and CDR2 FVKESK. Losses at the gene ends were 3 bases for V and 4 bases for J; bases not matched to a gene: 1. The CDR3 coding sequence is TGTGCCAGCAGCCAGGGACAGGTCTATGGCTACACCTTC. Translated, it gives CASSQGQVYGYTF.

Concerning this clone: Different DNA sequences within this sample yield the same CDR3. The V gene is TRBV9, the J gene TRBJ2-7, with TRBD1 matching over 10 bases. V lost 0 bases to trimming and J lost 0 bases; unmatched junction nucleotides: 0. Per the germline V gene, CDR1 is SGDLS and CDR2 is YYNGEE. The CDR3 covers 15 residues. The CDR3: CASSVGTGGSYEQYF. CDR3 in DNA: TGTGCCAGCAGCGTAGGGACAGGGGGCTCCTACGAGCAGTACTTC. The full variable domain, rest sourced from reference TRBV9 and TRBJ2-7, is DSGVTQTPKHLITATGQRVTLRCSPRSGDLSVYWYQQSLDQGLQFLIQYYNGEERAKGNILERFSAQQFPDLHSELNLSSLELGDSALYFCASSVGTGGSYEQYFGPGTRLTVT.

This clone was recorded only once. The chain combines TRBV4-2 with TRBJ2-1, with TRBD1 matching over 12 bases. Germline CDR1 is LGHNA and CDR2 is YNFKEQ. CDR3 length: 16 residues. The junction had 5 bases not matched to a gene; V was cut back by 0 bases and J by 8 bases. The CDR3 region is CASSQEGTGGMYEQFF. In nucleotides, the CDR3 is TGTGCCAGCAGCCAAGAAGGGACAGGGGGCATGTATGAGCAGTTCTTC.

The chain has TRBV21-1 and TRBJ2-4; the table's D call, TRBD2, was not checked against the DNA. TRBV21-1 is labeled a pseudogene. The CDR3 totals 17 residues. CDR3 loop: CASSAGTSGGRANIQYF. Written as DNA, the CDR3 is TGTGCCAGCAGCGCGGGGACTAGCGGGGGGCGTGCAAACATTCAGTACTTC.

The chain joins TRBV4-2 to TRBJ2-7; D uncertain. CDR1 and CDR2 from the germline V gene are LGHNA and YNFKEQ. The CDR3 is 14 amino acids. V was pared by 4 bases and J by 1 base, with 11 bases between. In DNA, the CDR3 is TGTGCCAGCAGCCTTTCGGGTCTATCCTACGAGCAGTACTTC. This translates into CASSLSGLSYEQYF.

J is TRBJ2-1 and V is TRBV2; D ambiguous. The CDR3 sequence is 12 residues long. From germline, CDR1 is SNHLY and CDR2 FYNNEI. V lost 4 bases and J lost 2, with 3 bases in between. The CDR3 nucleotides read TGTGCCAGCAGTGCGGCCTACAATGAGCAGTTCTTC. Amino acids: CASSAAYNEQFF.

This chain joins TRBV6-5 and TRBJ2-2; D call uncertain. Germline V gives CDR1 MNHEY, CDR2 SVGAGI. The CDR3 extends over 12 amino acids. Trimming removed 5 bases at V and 7 bases at J, with 8 bases between. CDR3 sequence reads: CASSPRFGELFF. CDR3 DNA: TGTGCCAGCAGTCCTAGGTTCGGGGAGCTGTTTTTT.

This chain joins TRBV6-5 and TRBJ1-1; D is unresolved. CDR3 length: 13 residues. V gave up 5 bases and J gave up 9 bases, with 16 bases separating them. Germline assignment: CDR1 MNHEY and CDR2 SVGAGI. The CDR3 region is CASSQTRFEKAFF. CDR3 bases: TGTGCCAGCAGTCAAACACGCTTCGAAAAAGCTTTCTTT.

In its sample, this clone was seen once. The chain has TRBV5-1 and TRBJ2-5, with TRBD2 identical over 10 bases. Germline CDR1 and CDR2: SGHRS and YFSETQ. The V gene end was trimmed by 0 bases and the J gene end by 6 bases; junction bases not matched to a gene: 11. The CDR3 contains 17 residues. CDR3 sequence: CASSLAWASGGAQTQYF. DNA of the CDR3: TGCGCCAGCAGCTTGGCCTGGGCGAGCGGGGGGGCCCAGACCCAGTACTTC.

The chain employs TRBV9 and TRBJ1-1, with 7 bases aligning to TRBD1. The junction had 6 bases not matched to a gene; V was cut back by 3 bases and J by 1 base. Per the germline V gene, CDR1 is SGDLS and CDR2 is YYNGEE. CDR3 length: 15 amino acids. The CDR3, as DNA: TGTGCCAGCAGCGCCTATGGACAGGCGAACACTGAAGCTTTCTTT. This encodes CASSAYGQANTEAFF.

The J gene is TRBJ1-2, the V gene TRBV6-5; maybe TRBD1 (5 bases). The germline V and J ends were trimmed by 6 bases and 5 bases, with 19 bases remaining between them. In germline, CDR1 is MNHEY, CDR2 SVGAGI. CDR3 size: 15 residues. The CDR3 region has the DNA TGTGCCAGCAGCACCAGCGACAGAACAGTTTATGGCTACACCTTC. Translating gives CASSTSDRTVYGYTF.

This sequence joins TRBV5-4 and TRBJ2-2, with 8 bases aligning to TRBD1. The CDR3 length is 16 residues. Germline V gene sequence: CDR1 SGHNT, CDR2 YYREEE (reference sequence). With 0 bases clipped from V and 6 bases from J, the junction kept 7 bases outside the gene matches. In DNA, the CDR3 is TGTGCCAGCAGCTTGGTGGCAGGGGGCCCGCCCGGGGAGCTGTTTTTT. Amino acid sequence: CASSLVAGGPPGELFF.